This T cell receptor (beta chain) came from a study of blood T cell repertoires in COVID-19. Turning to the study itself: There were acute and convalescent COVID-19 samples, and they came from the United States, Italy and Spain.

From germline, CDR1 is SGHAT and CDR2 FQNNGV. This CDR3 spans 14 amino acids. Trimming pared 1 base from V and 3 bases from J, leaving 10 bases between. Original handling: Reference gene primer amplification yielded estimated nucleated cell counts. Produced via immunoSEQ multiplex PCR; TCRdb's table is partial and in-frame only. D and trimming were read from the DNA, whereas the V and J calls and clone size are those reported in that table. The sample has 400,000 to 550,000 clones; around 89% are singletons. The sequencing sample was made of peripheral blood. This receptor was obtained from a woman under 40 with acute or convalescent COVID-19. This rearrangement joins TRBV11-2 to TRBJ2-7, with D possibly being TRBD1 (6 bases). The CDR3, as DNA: TGTGCCAGCAGCTTAGGCGGACAGCACTACGAGCAGTACTTC. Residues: CASSLGGQHYEQYF.